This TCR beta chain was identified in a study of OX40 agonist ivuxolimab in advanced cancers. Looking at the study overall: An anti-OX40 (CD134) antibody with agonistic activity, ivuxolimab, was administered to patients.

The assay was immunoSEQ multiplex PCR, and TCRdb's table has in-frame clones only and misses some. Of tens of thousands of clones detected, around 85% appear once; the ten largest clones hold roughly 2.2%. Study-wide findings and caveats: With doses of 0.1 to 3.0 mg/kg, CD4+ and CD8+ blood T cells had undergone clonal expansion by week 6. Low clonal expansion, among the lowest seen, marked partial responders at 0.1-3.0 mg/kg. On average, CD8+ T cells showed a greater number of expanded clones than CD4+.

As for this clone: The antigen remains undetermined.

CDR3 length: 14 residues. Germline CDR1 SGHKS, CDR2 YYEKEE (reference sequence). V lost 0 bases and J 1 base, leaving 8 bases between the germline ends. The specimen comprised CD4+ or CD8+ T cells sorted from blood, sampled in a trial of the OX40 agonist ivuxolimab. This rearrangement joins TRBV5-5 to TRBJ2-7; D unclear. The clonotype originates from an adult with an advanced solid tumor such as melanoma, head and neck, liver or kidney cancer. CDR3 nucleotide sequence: TGTGCCAGCAGCTTGGGTCCGGGTTCCTACGAGCAGTACTTC. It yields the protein CASSLGPGSYEQYF.